This T cell receptor (beta chain) was profiled in a study of regulatory T cells in long-lasting Graves disease (dated by TCRdb to the early 2020s). Looking at the study overall: Antithyroid drugs had been taken for less than 3 months by newly diagnosed Graves' disease patients. Peripheral blood TCR sequencing and RNA sequencing compared persistent Graves' disease patients with newly diagnosed Graves' disease patients. The study took place in China and was registered as a clinical trial. A total of roughly 35 samples underwent TCR sequencing: around 13 from persistent and roughly 20 from newly diagnosed Graves' disease patients. Here is what the overall study found, with its caveats: Because the primary lesion, thyroid tissue, could not be accessed, the study looked at peripheral blood alone. Patients with persistent disease shared more public clonotypes (around 2,500) than newly diagnosed patients did (approximately 990). TRBV28, TRBJ1-2 and TRBJ2-5 were preferentially used in persistent disease, while TRBV20-1 and TRBJ2-1 were favored in newly diagnosed disease. Only the TCR beta chain was sequenced and analyzed. The small sample size was acknowledged by the authors as a limitation that may reduce accuracy. Persistent Graves' disease patients showed lower TCR Shannon entropy and fewer highly expanded clones than newly diagnosed patients, suggesting clonal expansion.

The time point label of this sample denotes: newly diagnosed GD, antithyroid drugs for less than 3 months. RNA was extracted from PBMCs in TRIzol for both TCR sequencing and RNA sequencing. Graves' disease was diagnosed according to American Thyroid Association guidelines. Patients for the study were recruited at an endocrinology department in Xi'an, China. From each patient, around 8.3 milliliters of peripheral blood was collected into an EDTA anticoagulant tube. Ficoll Paque Plus density gradient separation was used to isolate PBMCs, and no further T cell sorting was performed. An Agilent 2100 Bioanalyzer and agarose gel were used to assess RNA quality, and a NanoDrop 2000 was used to measure RNA concentration. Libraries were prepared through multiplex PCR. This sample was sequenced with an Illumina HiSeq 4000. CDR3 regions were amplified by Arm-PCR with iRepertoire HTBI primers to construct TCR beta libraries. Gel purification was performed on PCR products prior to sequencing. On the study's bioinformatics: Gene usage analysis of CDR3 amino acid clonotypes relied on the roughly 58 TRBV and fewer than 15 TRBJ segments identified across samples. Filtered high-quality paired reads were merged into contigs using COPE and FqMerger. BLAST was used to align contigs to the IMGT TRBV, TRBD and TRBJ reference genes, and CDR3 was defined following IMGT. Any clonotype with a frequency above 0.1% was classified as a highly expanded clone. Shannon entropy served as the measure of repertoire diversity, while the Gini coefficient captured V-J evenness. Public clonotypes were defined as clonotypes shared by more than one individual. Through fastp at Q25 and MiXCR, TCRdb rebuilt clones from the public reads, retaining in-frame beta chains. Here each entry gathers all rows of one CDR3 protein and keeps the most common genes and DNA. The V and J calls and clone size come from TCRdb's table, not from the authors' own analysis. Present in this sample are over 500,000 distinct CDR3 sequences, 16% of which were seen just once. The ten biggest clones cover 18% of the sample.

CDR1 and CDR2 (MNHNS, SASEGT) derive from the germline V gene. Including the terminal cysteine and phenylalanine, the CDR3 comprises 13 residues. Here the CDR3 DNA is all that survives: 39 bases in frame from base 1. At the junction V is shortened by 5 bases and J by 7 bases, with 15 bases in between. Many counts were recorded for this clonotype. Its antigen is currently not known. No much larger clonotype is one base removed from it; base qualities were not supplied. The same specimen was also included in a second study, on T cells in Graves' hyperthyroidism and ophthalmopathy. Per the second study: A patient counted as having stable Graves' hyperthyroidism if no progression to ophthalmopathy occurred over 18 months of follow-up. The hyperthyroidism patients were between 18 and 65 years old and newly diagnosed, with a disease duration of less than 2 months. The study excluded patients with uncontrolled infections, other autoimmune diseases, pregnancy or lactation. Clinical symptoms, serum thyroxine and TRAb, thyroid ultrasound, and orbital computed tomography formed the basis for the diagnoses. The first round of RT-PCR for the TCR CDR3 was performed with the HTBI primer set and the Qiagen OneStep RT-PCR kit. Most expanded thyroid clonotypes (frequency above 0.001) were also found in blood, which suggests that blood repertoires may mirror thyroid immune responses. Ophthalmopathy was separated from stable hyperthyroidism by a 13 V-J signature model, with 85% to 90% sensitivity and 81% to 82% specificity obtained in cross-validation and 80%/75% obtained in testing. In validation, the model predicted progression to ophthalmopathy a median of roughly 6.5 months before onset, with approximately 70% sensitivity and roughly 72% specificity. To identify TCR V-J signatures that set the groups apart, the researchers used a discovery cohort of about a hundred patients, made up of 40 to 45 with Graves' ophthalmopathy and about 59 with stable Graves' hyperthyroidism. Whether ophthalmopathy could be predicted prospectively was tested in an independent validation cohort made up of approximately 19 hyperthyroidism patients plus 17 patients who later progressed to ophthalmopathy. The 95 to 100 discovery patients were randomly divided into training and test sets at a 7:3 ratio. In addition, the study compared T-cell repertoires in thyroid tissue and in blood from roughly six Graves' hyperthyroidism patients. After blood sampling, hyperthyroidism patients were treated with methimazole at a starting dose of 30 mg daily, and ophthalmopathy patients were treated with high-dose intravenous methylprednisolone. Libraries were constructed in a second round of multiplex PCR, after which size selection and purification were performed. Paired-end sequencing of the libraries was performed with 100 bp reads on an Illumina HiSeq2000. Raw data were processed with SOAPnuke, discarding reads with adapters, uncalled bases, mean Phred below 15, or no exact constant-primer or identifier match. COPE v1.2.5 was used to merge the high-quality paired reads, and each unique nucleotide sequence was defined as a clonotype. Clonotypes were aligned to IMGT TRBV, TRBD and TRBJ reference segments using MiTCR v1.1. The analysis included only V-J combinations with a frequency above 0.0001, which together covered around 99% of the repertoires. The TCS score was defined as F50 (clonal expansion) divided by E x V (chaos), with BLOSUM62-based TCRdist calculated between CDR3 peptides within each V-J. Welch's t-statistics and random forest reduced around 510 V-J features to about 12, which were used in a naive Bayes classifier (R e1071). Sample size was not statistically predetermined, and blinding of investigators to group allocation was not performed. The paper reports TCR Vbeta CDR3 sequencing of about 140 peripheral blood samples: around 45 ophthalmopathy, fewer than 80 hyperthyroidism and around 17 progressor patients.

The source was peripheral blood mononuclear cells (PBMCs), collected at new diagnosis, from a patient treated with antithyroid drugs. The TCR sequence derives from a woman between 25 and 40 years old with Graves disease. Donor details come from another sample of the same person, matched by shared clones. The chain is encoded by TRBV6-1 joined to TRBJ2-7; TRBD2 could be the D gene, as 5 bases match. The nucleotide sequence is TGTGCCAGCAGTCGACTGCTCGAGGGAGAGCAGTACTTC. Translated, it reads CASSRLLEGEQYF.